This is a list of T cell receptor beta chains from one sample in a study of CD4+ T cells in melanoma. TCRdb's table, derived via immunoSEQ multiplex PCR, lists solely in-frame clones and lacks some. This sample has 15,000 or so clones; less than 70% occur once, and the top ten carry approximately 15%. The sequencing input was cells from a culture (not recorded whether cultured in vitro). The receptors stem from a human donor with melanoma. The CDR3 runs from the conserved cysteine through the conserved F or W. D genes are given only for firm matches. Clone size is stated in some rows and not others, as once, few, many or a class when expanded.

d_gene	v_gene	abundance	j_gene	CDR3aa	CDR3nt
-	TRBV19	-	TRBJ2-5	CASSIPPVPGVQETQYF	TGTGCCAGTAGTATACCCCCTGTTCCAGGGGTCCAAGAGACCCAGTACTTC
TRBD1	TRBV5-1	-	TRBJ1-2	CASSLSTGQGVGYTF	TGCGCCAGCAGCTTGAGTACGGGACAGGGTGTCGGCTACACCTTC
-	TRBV19	-	TRBJ1-3	CASTSDLEMGNTIYF	TGTGCCAGTACCTCGGATCTCGAAATGGGAAACACCATATATTTT
-	TRBV5-6	-	TRBJ1-2	CASSLEVVPEANYGYTF	TGTGCCAGCAGCTTGGAGGTGGTCCCCGAAGCTAACTATGGCTACACCTTC
-	TRBV13	few	TRBJ1-2	CASSSGGEPYGYTF	TGTGCCAGCAGCTCGGGGGGGGAACCCTATGGCTACACCTTC
-	TRBV5-6	few	TRBJ1-2	CASSSRTELSYTF	TGTGCCAGCAGCTCAAGGACCGAGCTGAGCTACACCTTC
-	TRBV7-9	few	TRBJ1-1	CASSLTVEAFF	TGTGCCAGCAGCCTGACGGTTGAAGCTTTCTTT
-	TRBV7-3	few	TRBJ2-1	CASSLGTPTDEQFF	TGTGCCAGCAGCTTAGGGACCCCGACCGATGAGCAGTTCTTC
TRBD2	TRBV7-9	-	TRBJ2-3	CASSPGTSGAQDTQYF	TGTGCCAGCAGCCCAGGGACTAGCGGGGCCCAAGATACGCAGTATTTT
-	TRBV7-9	-	TRBJ2-2	CASSVGAQNTGELFF	TGTGCCAGCAGCGTCGGTGCTCAGAACACCGGGGAGCTGTTTTTT
TRBD1	TRBV7-9	-	TRBJ1-1	CASSLTGTGITEAFF	TGTGCCAGCAGCCTTACCGGGACAGGGATTACTGAAGCTTTCTTT
-	TRBV30	-	TRBJ1-3	CAWSVRYPHSGNTIYF	TGTGCCTGGAGTGTAAGGTACCCCCACTCTGGAAACACCATATATTTT
TRBD2	TRBV19	few	TRBJ2-7	CASSTPGGYSYEQYF	TGTGCCAGTAGTACCCCCGGGGGGTACTCCTACGAGCAGTACTTC
-	TRBV6-5	-	TRBJ2-3	CASSYQGSIGTDTQYF	TGTGCCAGCAGTTATCAGGGAAGTATAGGCACAGATACGCAGTATTTT
-	TRBV5-1	-	TRBJ1-1	CASSLRSSNTEAFF	TGCGCCAGCAGCTTGAGGAGCTCGAACACTGAAGCTTTCTTT
-	TRBV19	-	TRBJ1-2	CASSPNTPGHYGYTF	TGTGCCAGTAGCCCGAACACCCCGGGGCACTATGGCTACACCTTC
TRBD1	TRBV5-4	-	TRBJ2-7	CASSRLGQRGEQYF	TGTGCCAGCAGCCGCCTGGGACAGCGCGGAGAGCAGTACTTC
-	TRBV10-3	-	TRBJ2-3	CAISESGGGRTDTQYF	TGTGCCATCAGTGAGTCAGGGGGGGGACGCACAGATACGCAGTATTTT
-	TRBV10-2	-	TRBJ1-1	CASSERTDRTEAFF	TGCGCCAGCAGTGAGAGGACAGATCGCACTGAAGCTTTCTTT
-	TRBV18	few	TRBJ1-1	CASSPSRQNTEAFF	TGTGCCAGCTCACCTTCCCGGCAGAACACTGAAGCTTTCTTT
TRBD1	TRBV27	-	TRBJ1-2	CASSLQGARGYTF	TGTGCCAGCAGTCTACAGGGGGCTAGGGGCTACACCTTC
-	TRBV2	-	TRBJ2-7	CASSSGRQYEQYF	TGTGCCAGCAGTTCAGGGCGTCAGTACGAGCAGTACTTC
TRBD1	TRBV2	-	TRBJ1-4	CASKGAGRKLFF	TGTGCCAGCAAGGGGGCAGGAAGAAAACTGTTTTTT
-	TRBV5-6	-	TRBJ1-2	CASSLFTSGYTF	TGTGCCAGCAGCTTGTTTACCAGCGGCTACACCTTC
TRBD2	TRBV5-1	-	TRBJ2-1	CASSLTSGGPIEQFF	TGCGCCAGCAGCTTGACTAGCGGGGGCCCTATCGAGCAGTTCTTC
-	TRBV5-1	-	TRBJ1-2	CASGGHLNYGYTF	TGCGCCAGCGGGGGACACCTAAACTATGGCTACACCTTC
TRBD1	TRBV5-4	-	TRBJ1-1	CASSLSGQGANTEAFF	TGTGCCAGCAGCTTATCGGGACAGGGCGCGAACACTGAAGCTTTCTTT
-	TRBV6-1	-	TRBJ2-1	CATEVGQSYNEQFF	TGTGCCACGGAGGTAGGACAGTCCTACAATGAGCAGTTCTTC
-	TRBV14	-	TRBJ1-6	CASSQVRGAGSSYNSPLHF	TGTGCCAGCAGCCAAGTACGAGGTGCGGGGAGCTCCTATAATTCACCCCTCCACTTT
TRBD1	TRBV7-2	-	TRBJ1-2	CASSRQGGRYGYTF	TGTGCCAGCAGCAGGCAAGGGGGCCGGTATGGCTACACCTTC
-	TRBV7-6	-	TRBJ2-1	CASSLSGPYNEQFF	TGTGCCAGCAGCTTAAGTGGTCCCTACAATGAGCAGTTCTTC
-	TRBV6-6	-	TRBJ1-5	CASTPGVVVQPQHF	TGTGCCAGCACGCCTGGGGTGGTTGTTCAGCCCCAGCATTTT
-	TRBV29-1	-	TRBJ2-3	CSAGLRGGDTQYF	TGCAGCGCAGGACTCAGGGGGGGCGATACGCAGTATTTT
-	TRBV19	-	TRBJ1-3	CASSMGSSGNTIYF	TGTGCCAGTAGTATGGGGAGCTCTGGAAACACCATATATTTT
TRBD1	TRBV5-5	few	TRBJ1-2	CASSPGTEGYGYTF	TGTGCCAGCAGCCCCGGGACAGAAGGTTATGGCTACACCTTC
-	TRBV6-6	-	TRBJ2-1	CASSPGDNEQFF	TGTGCCAGCAGCCCGGGGGACAATGAGCAGTTCTTC
TRBD1	TRBV6-1	-	TRBJ2-2	CASNQDRANTGELFF	TGTGCCAGCAACCAAGACAGGGCGAACACCGGGGAGCTGTTTTTT
TRBD2	TRBV5-6	once	TRBJ2-3	CASSLGAGVSTDTQYF	TGTGCCAGCAGCTTGGGAGCGGGGGTTAGCACAGATACGCAGTATTTT
TRBD1	TRBV7-9	-	TRBJ1-4	CASSDRQGNEKLFF	TGTGCCAGCAGCGACCGACAGGGTAATGAAAAACTGTTTTTT
-	TRBV15	-	TRBJ1-5	CATSRVGQVGSAQHF	TGTGCCACCAGCAGAGTAGGCCAGGTGGGGTCGGCCCAGCATTTT
-	TRBV6-5	-	TRBJ1-1	CASSEVRGTEAFF	TGTGCCAGCAGTGAAGTCCGGGGCACTGAAGCTTTCTTT
TRBD1	TRBV5-1	-	TRBJ1-1	CASRSGTGGMNTEAFF	TGCGCCAGCAGGTCCGGGACAGGGGGGATGAACACTGAAGCTTTCTTT
-	TRBV30	-	TRBJ2-3	CAWSVMGRGTDTQYF	TGTGCCTGGAGTGTAATGGGGAGAGGCACAGATACGCAGTATTTT
-	TRBV5-8	few	TRBJ1-2	CASSLNDNYGYTF	TGTGCCAGCAGCTTGAACGATAACTATGGCTACACCTTC
TRBD1	TRBV9	-	TRBJ2-3	CASSVGTATDTQYF	TGTGCCAGCAGCGTCGGGACAGCCACAGATACGCAGTATTTT
-	TRBV5-8	-	TRBJ2-1	CASSPLPSSYNEQFF	TGTGCCAGCAGCCCTCTCCCAAGCTCCTACAATGAGCAGTTCTTC
-	TRBV2	-	TRBJ1-2	CASTRDKNYGYTF	TGTGCCAGCACTAGGGACAAGAACTATGGCTACACCTTC
TRBD2	TRBV13	-	TRBJ2-1	CASSPGLAGGLGSYNEQFF	TGTGCCAGCAGCCCGGGACTAGCGGGGGGGCTGGGCTCCTACAATGAGCAGTTCTTC
-	TRBV6-6	-	TRBJ1-5	CASSYKLGNQPQHF	TGTGCCAGCAGTTACAAGCTTGGCAATCAGCCCCAGCATTTT
TRBD1	TRBV5-1	few	TRBJ1-5	CASSPGTGEQPQHF	TGCGCCAGCAGCCCCGGGACAGGGGAACAGCCCCAGCATTTT
-	TRBV9	-	TRBJ1-2	CASSVGRVANYGYTF	TGTGCCAGCAGCGTGGGAAGGGTCGCTAACTATGGCTACACCTTC
-	TRBV2	-	TRBJ2-5	CASRASAETQYF	TGTGCCAGCAGGGCTAGCGCAGAGACCCAGTACTTC
-	TRBV11-2	few	TRBJ1-4	CASSRKTDELFF	TGTGCCAGCAGCCGGAAGACAGATGAACTGTTTTTT
TRBD2	TRBV7-9	-	TRBJ2-1	CASSLGLAGGPRLHNEQFF	TGTGCCAGCAGCCTCGGACTAGCGGGGGGGCCTCGTCTCCACAATGAGCAGTTCTTC
-	TRBV4-2	-	TRBJ2-2	CASSPVTGNTGELFF	TGTGCCAGCAGCCCCGTCACCGGGAACACCGGGGAGCTGTTTTTT
-	TRBV4-2	few	TRBJ1-4	CASSQGREEKLFF	TGTGCCAGCAGCCAAGGGAGAGAGGAAAAACTGTTTTTT
TRBD2	TRBV6-6	-	TRBJ2-1	CASAPGTSGGGEQFF	TGTGCCAGCGCGCCCGGGACTAGCGGGGGAGGTGAGCAGTTCTTC